This is a list of T cell receptor beta chains from one sample in a study of beta chain features in type 1 diabetes. Profiling relied on immunoSEQ multiplex PCR, and the TCRdb table lists in-frame clones only, not all of them. This sample has 250,000 to 300,000 clones, with around 7.8% found just once. Sequenced: central memory CD4+ T cells from blood. The receptors were sampled from a woman aged 18-35 years in good health. The CDR3 runs from the conserved cysteine through the conserved F or W. D genes are given only for firm matches. Clone size appears in some rows only: once, few, many, or a class for an expanded clone.

TRBV6-6,TRBJ1-1,-,few,CASNRQLQNTEAFF,TGTGCCAGCAACCGACAGCTGCAGAACACTGAAGCTTTCTTT
TRBV6-5,TRBJ1-2,-,-,CASSRRQAKGYGYTF,TGTGCCAGCAGTCGTAGACAGGCCAAGGGTTATGGCTACACCTTC
TRBV20-1,TRBJ1-2,-,many,CSAGSGYGYTF,TGCAGTGCCGGTTCGGGCTATGGCTACACCTTC
TRBV6-5,TRBJ2-3,-,-,CASSYSGGTQYF,TGTGCCAGCAGTTACTCCGGGGGTACGCAGTATTTT
TRBV29-1,TRBJ1-5,TRBD1,-,CSVKQGTGNQPQHF,TGCAGCGTCAAACAGGGGACCGGCAATCAGCCCCAGCATTTT
TRBV5-6,TRBJ1-5,-,-,CASSLSVDQPQHF,TGTGCCAGCAGCTTGTCCGTCGATCAGCCCCAGCATTTT
TRBV19,TRBJ1-5,-,-,CASALIGQSNQPQHF,TGTGCCAGTGCCCTTATCGGTCAGAGCAATCAGCCCCAGCATTTT
TRBV4-3,TRBJ1-3,-,many,CASSQDQGWGNTIYF,TGCGCCAGCAGCCAAGATCAGGGCTGGGGAAACACCATATATTTT
TRBV11-3,TRBJ1-2,-,-,CASSCDSLKGFKVPF,TGTGCCAGCAGCTGCGACAGCTTGAAAGGTTTTAAGGTACCCTTC
TRBV18,TRBJ1-2,-,-,CASSPEKGKGGYTF,TGTGCCAGCTCACCCGAAAAAGGGAAAGGTGGCTACACCTTC
TRBV5-1,TRBJ2-1,TRBD1,-,CASRWTGEGEQFF,TGCGCCAGCAGGTGGACAGGGGAGGGGGAGCAGTTCTTC
TRBV5-1,TRBJ2-3,TRBD2,few,CASSPSGGAMSTDTQYF,TGCGCCAGCAGCCCTAGCGGGGGGGCAATGTCGACAGATACGCAGTATTTT
TRBV5-1,TRBJ2-7,-,few,CASSLDSRTAYEQYF,TGCGCCAGCAGCTTGGATTCTAGGACCGCCTACGAGCAGTACTTC
TRBV7-2,TRBJ1-1,-,many,CASSFPGRFTEAFF,TGTGCCAGCAGCTTTCCCGGGCGATTTACTGAAGCTTTCTTT
TRBV7-8,TRBJ1-5,-,-,CASSAQGNQPQHF,TGTGCCAGCAGCGCACAGGGCAATCAGCCCCAGCATTTT
TRBV5-1,TRBJ2-3,TRBD1,many,CASAGGRGNGDTQYF,TGCGCCAGCGCAGGGGGCCGAGGAAATGGAGATACGCAGTATTTT
TRBV7-3,TRBJ2-1,-,-,CASRDGPYNEQFF,TGTGCCAGCAGGGACGGGCCCTACAATGAGCAGTTCTTC